This T cell receptor beta chain is drawn from a study of cytomegalovirus exposure and HLA in healthy donors. On this clone itself: The antigen is unknown.

The CDR3 extends over 13 amino acids. Trimming removed 6 bases from V and 6 bases from J, with 11 bases in between. Germline loops: CDR1 MNHNS, CDR2 SASEGT. This PCR relied on a set of 60 Vbeta primers and 13 Jbeta primers. Assay: immunoSEQ multiplex PCR; the TCRdb copy retains only in-frame clones and omits some. Of 75,000 to 100,000 clones listed, 50% to 80% are singletons. General study findings and limits: In a later analysis, HLA-associated beta chains showed higher expansion and lower generation probabilities than comparable chains. Reported results showed that the classifier diagnosed cytomegalovirus status with high specificity and sensitivity.

Sequenced material: PBMCs. The source is a man aged 60 to 69 in good health and CMV-seronegative. This sequence joins TRBV6-1 and TRBJ2-2; a weak D match, TRBD1 (6 bases). CDR3 loop: CASSTTGPGELFF. The CDR3 DNA is TGTGCCAGCAGCACGACAGGACCCGGGGAGCTGTTTTTT.